These 3 T cell receptor beta chains were sequenced from one sample in a study of T cells in Graves' hyperthyroidism and ophthalmopathy. TCR beta CDR3 sequences were amplified from RNA transcripts. With the HTBI primer set, the TCR CDR3 went through a first round of RT-PCR. A single record per CDR3 protein comes from TCRdb applying MiXCR to the multiplex PCR reads. The sample has around 520,000 distinct CDR3 sequences, about 15% seen once. The sequenced sample was blood. The receptors here all came from a woman in her thirties or forties with Graves' hyperthyroidism.

This chain uses TRBV29-1 with TRBJ1-2, with unresolved D. Germline-derived CDR1 and CDR2 are SQVTM and ANQGSEA. The CDR3 loop spans 11 amino acids. V lost 3 bases and J lost 4, with 6 bases in between. The CDR3 DNA reads as TGCAGCGTTGAGCCGGGCTATGGCTACACCTTC. Translating it yields CSVEPGYGYTF.

This clonotype was observed many times. The chain combines TRBV7-2 with TRBJ2-7, with D maybe TRBD1 (6 bases). There are 16 residues in the CDR3. Germline V lookup: CDR1 SGHTA, CDR2 FQGNSA. The V end was cut by 5 bases, the J end by 1 base, with 18 bases between. As DNA, the CDR3 is TGTGCCAGCAGCCCGAGGGACAACTATAATTCCTACGAGCAGTACTTC. Its translation: CASSPRDNYNSYEQYF.

In its sample, this clonotype was seen a few times. V and J are TRBV6-1 and TRBJ2-1, with a tentative D call TRBD1 (6 bases). The CDR3 is 12 amino acids. Trimming removed 6 bases at V and 7 bases at J, with 10 bases between. Per germline, CDR1 MNHNS and CDR2 SASEGT. CDR3 bases: TGTGCCAGCAGGGCAGGGGATAATGAGCAGTTCTTC. It translates to CASRAGDNEQFF.